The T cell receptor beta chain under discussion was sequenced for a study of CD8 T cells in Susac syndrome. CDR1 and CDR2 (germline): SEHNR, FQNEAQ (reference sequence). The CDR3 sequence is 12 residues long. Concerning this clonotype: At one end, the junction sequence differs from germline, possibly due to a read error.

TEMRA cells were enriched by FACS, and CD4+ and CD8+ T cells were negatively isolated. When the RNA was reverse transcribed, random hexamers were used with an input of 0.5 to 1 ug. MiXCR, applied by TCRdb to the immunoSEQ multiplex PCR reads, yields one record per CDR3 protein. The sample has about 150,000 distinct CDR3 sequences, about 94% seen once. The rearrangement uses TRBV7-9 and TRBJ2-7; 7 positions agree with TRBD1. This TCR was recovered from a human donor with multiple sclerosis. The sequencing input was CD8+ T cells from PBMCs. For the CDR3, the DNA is TGTGCCAGCAGCCTTGGCCGGGACAGAGCCAGCTTC. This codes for CASSLGRDRASF.